Below are 9 T cell receptor beta chains sequenced from a single sample in a study of T cell responses to AZD1222 COVID-19 vaccine. Measured with immunoSEQ multiplex PCR; TCRdb has only the in-frame clones, and not every one. The sample includes 180,000 or so clones, roughly 94% of them seen just once. The specimen comprised peripheral blood, sampled on day 0 of AZD1222 vaccination. The receptors originated from an adult in good health.

This clone has only one observation. The chain joins TRBV25-1 to TRBJ1-2, with TRBD1 as a possible D gene (6 bases). Trimming left V 3 bases short and J 4 bases short, with 9 bases between. The germline V gene has CDR1 MGHDK and CDR2 SYGVNS. This CDR3 region has 13 residues. The CDR3 region has the DNA TGTGCCAGCAGTGACCCAGGGGTCTATGGCTACACCTTC. Translated, it gives CASSDPGVYGYTF.

The chain recombines TRBV6-5 with TRBJ1-5; D possibly corresponds to TRBD1 (6 bases). This CDR3 comprises 15 residues. Germline V gives CDR1 MNHEY, CDR2 SVGAGI. Trimming removed 2 bases from V and 6 bases from J, with 14 bases in between. The chain's CDR3 is CASSYGRGGGQPQHF. CDR3 DNA sequence: TGTGCCAGCAGTTACGGCAGGGGAGGTGGTCAGCCCCAGCATTTT.

This chain connects TRBV12-3 or TRBV12-4 to TRBJ1-1, with D maybe TRBD1 (5 bases). V lost 4 bases, J lost 11 bases, and 11 bases lay in between. The CDR3 consists of 11 residues. DNA of the CDR3: TGTGCCAGCAGTTCGGCAGGGAGCGCTTTCTTT. Amino acid sequence: CASSSAGSAFF.

The chain uses TRBV7-9 and TRBJ2-1; possibly TRBD1 or TRBD2 for D (5 bases each). The V and J ends lost 3 bases and 12 bases respectively, with 12 bases between them. Germline V lookup: CDR1 SEHNR, CDR2 FQNEAQ (reference sequence). This CDR3 contains 12 residues. The CDR3 sequence is CASSFGGFVQFF. Written as DNA, the CDR3 is TGTGCCAGCAGCTTTGGGGGTTTCGTGCAGTTCTTC.

The chain recombines TRBV20-1 with TRBJ1-5; D call uncertain. CDR3 length: 11 residues. Trimming pared 7 bases from V and 6 bases from J, leaving 10 bases between. Looked up from germline, CDR1 is DFQATT and CDR2 is SNEGSKA (reference sequence). The CDR3: CSVRVGQPQHF. The CDR3, as DNA: TGCAGTGTCCGGGTGGGTCAGCCCCAGCATTTT.

The CDR3 region is CASSTRTQETQYF. DNA of the CDR3: TGCGCCAGCAGCACCAGGACACAAGAGACCCAGTACTTC. The genes are TRBV5-1 and TRBJ2-5; tentatively, D is TRBD1 (5 bases). The CDR3 consists of 13 residues. Trimming pared 4 bases from V and 2 bases from J, leaving 9 bases between. Germline-derived CDR1 and CDR2 are SGHRS and YFSETQ.

The chain couples TRBV19 to TRBJ2-1; 7 bases fit TRBD2. From germline, CDR1 is LNHDA and CDR2 SQIVND (reference sequence). Trimming took 10 bases from V and 4 from J; bases not matched to a gene: 4. The length of the CDR3 is 12 residues. The CDR3 sequence: CATEGLYNEQFF. DNA of the CDR3: TGTGCCACCGAGGGACTATACAATGAGCAGTTCTTC. Together with reference TRBV19 and TRBJ2-1, the CDR3 gives the full variable domain: DGGITQSPKYLFRKEGQNVTLSCEQNLNHDAMYWYRQDPGQGLRLIYYSQIVNDFQKGDIAEGYSVSREKKESFPLTVTSAQKNPTAFYLCATEGLYNEQFFGPGTRLTVL.

This clone was observed a single time. The DNA of the CDR3 is TGTGCCAGCAGCCAAGTAGCGGGGGACAGGGAGAATGAGCAGTTCTTC. Protein sequence: CASSQVAGDRENEQFF. The chain links TRBV3-1 (or the pseudogene TRBV3-2) to TRBJ2-1; either TRBD1 or TRBD2 may supply D (9 bases each). Trimming stripped 1 base from V and 7 bases from J, with 17 bases between. Germline assignment: CDR1 LGHDT and CDR2 YNNKEL (reference sequence). The CDR3 loop spans 16 amino acids.

This chain links TRBV6-1 with TRBJ1-2; D uncertain. In germline, CDR1 is MNHNS, CDR2 SASEGT. This CDR3 is 15 amino acids long. V was pared by 1 base and J by 2 bases, with 11 bases between. The CDR3 spells CASSEGGNQNYGYTF. CDR3 DNA sequence: TGTGCCAGCAGTGAAGGCGGCAACCAGAACTATGGCTACACCTTC.